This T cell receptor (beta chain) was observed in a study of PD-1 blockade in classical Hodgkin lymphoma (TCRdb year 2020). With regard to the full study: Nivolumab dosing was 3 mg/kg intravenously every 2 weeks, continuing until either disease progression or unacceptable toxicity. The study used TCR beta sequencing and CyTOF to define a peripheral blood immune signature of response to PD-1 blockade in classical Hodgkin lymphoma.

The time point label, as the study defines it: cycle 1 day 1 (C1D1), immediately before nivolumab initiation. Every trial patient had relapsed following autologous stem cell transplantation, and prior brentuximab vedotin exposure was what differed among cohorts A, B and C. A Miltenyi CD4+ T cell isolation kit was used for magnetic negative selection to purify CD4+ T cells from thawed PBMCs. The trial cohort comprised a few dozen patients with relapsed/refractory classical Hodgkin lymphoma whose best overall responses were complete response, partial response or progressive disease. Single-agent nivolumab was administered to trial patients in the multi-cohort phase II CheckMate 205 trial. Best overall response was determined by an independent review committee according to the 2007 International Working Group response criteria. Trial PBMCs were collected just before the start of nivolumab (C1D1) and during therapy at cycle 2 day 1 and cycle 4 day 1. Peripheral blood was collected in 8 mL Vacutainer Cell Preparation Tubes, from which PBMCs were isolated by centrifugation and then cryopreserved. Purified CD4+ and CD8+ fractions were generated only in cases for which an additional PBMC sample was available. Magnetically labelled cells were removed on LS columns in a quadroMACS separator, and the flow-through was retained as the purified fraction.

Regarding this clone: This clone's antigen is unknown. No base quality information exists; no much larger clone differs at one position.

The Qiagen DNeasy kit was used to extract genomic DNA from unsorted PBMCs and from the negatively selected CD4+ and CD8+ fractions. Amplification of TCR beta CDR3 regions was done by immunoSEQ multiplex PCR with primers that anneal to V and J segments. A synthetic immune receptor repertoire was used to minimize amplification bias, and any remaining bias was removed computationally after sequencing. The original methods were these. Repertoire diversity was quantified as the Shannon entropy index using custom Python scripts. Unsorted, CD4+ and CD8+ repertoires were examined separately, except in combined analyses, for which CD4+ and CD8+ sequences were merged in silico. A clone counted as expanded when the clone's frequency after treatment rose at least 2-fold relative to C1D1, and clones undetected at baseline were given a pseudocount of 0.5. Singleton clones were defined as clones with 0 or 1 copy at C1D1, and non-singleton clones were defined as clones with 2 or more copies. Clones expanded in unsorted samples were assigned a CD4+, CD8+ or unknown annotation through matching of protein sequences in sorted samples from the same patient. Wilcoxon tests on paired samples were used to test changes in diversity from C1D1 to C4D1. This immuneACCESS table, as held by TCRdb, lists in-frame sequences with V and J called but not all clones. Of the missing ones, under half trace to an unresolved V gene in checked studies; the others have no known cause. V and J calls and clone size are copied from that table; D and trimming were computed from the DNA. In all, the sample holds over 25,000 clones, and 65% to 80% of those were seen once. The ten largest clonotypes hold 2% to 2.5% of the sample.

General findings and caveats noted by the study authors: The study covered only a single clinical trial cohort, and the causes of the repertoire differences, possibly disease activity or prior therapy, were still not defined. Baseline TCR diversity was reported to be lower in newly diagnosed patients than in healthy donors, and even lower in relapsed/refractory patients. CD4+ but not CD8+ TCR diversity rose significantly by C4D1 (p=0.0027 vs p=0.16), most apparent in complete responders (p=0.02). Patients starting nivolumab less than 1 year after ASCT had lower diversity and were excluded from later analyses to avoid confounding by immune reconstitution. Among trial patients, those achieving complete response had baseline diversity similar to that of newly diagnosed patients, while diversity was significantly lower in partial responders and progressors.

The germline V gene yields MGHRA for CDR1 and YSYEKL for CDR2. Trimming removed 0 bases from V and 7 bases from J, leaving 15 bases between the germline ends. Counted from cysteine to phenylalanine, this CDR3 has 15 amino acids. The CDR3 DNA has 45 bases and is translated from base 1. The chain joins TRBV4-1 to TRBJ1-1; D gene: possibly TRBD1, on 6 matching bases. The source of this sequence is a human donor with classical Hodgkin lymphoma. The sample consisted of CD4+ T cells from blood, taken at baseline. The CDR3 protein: CASSQEGSTGREAFF. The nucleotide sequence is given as TGCGCCAGCAGCCAAGAAGGAAGCACAGGGCGTGAAGCTTTCTTT.